This T cell receptor (beta chain) was captured by sequencing in a study of shared clonotypes between healthy human individuals. Sequencing used immunoSEQ multiplex PCR; TCRdb keeps in-frame clones, though not all of them. The data hold hundreds of thousands of clones, with roughly three quarters observed a single time. This clone was picked up many times. Different DNA sequences within this sample yield the same CDR3. The receptor's source is a middle-aged woman in good health. Some clones in this sample may be carry-over from other donors' samples. Specimen: PBMCs.

The CDR3 reads CASSLMPSSGVAMNTEAFF. CDR3 in DNA: TGCGCCAGCAGCCTCATGCCTAGTTCTGGCGTCGCCATGAACACTGAAGCTTTCTTT. The chain joins TRBV5-1 to TRBJ1-1; D call uncertain. V lost 4 bases and J lost 0, with 25 bases in between. The CDR3 length is 19 residues. Germline CDR1 and CDR2: SGHRS and YFSETQ.